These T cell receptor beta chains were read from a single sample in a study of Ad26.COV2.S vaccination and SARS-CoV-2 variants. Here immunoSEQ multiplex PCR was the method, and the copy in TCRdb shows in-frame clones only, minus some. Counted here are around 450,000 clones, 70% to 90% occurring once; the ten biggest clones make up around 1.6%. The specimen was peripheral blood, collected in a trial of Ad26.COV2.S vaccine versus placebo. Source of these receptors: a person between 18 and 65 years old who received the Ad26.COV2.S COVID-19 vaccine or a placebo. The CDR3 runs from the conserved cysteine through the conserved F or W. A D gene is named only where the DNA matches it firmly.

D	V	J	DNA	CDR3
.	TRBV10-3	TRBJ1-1	TGTGCCATCACCCCCAGGGGCGTGAACACTGAAGCTTTCTTT	CAITPRGVNTEAFF
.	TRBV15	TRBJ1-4	TGTGCCACCAGCAGCGGCGGGACAACTAATGAAAAACTGTTTTTT	CATSSGGTTNEKLFF
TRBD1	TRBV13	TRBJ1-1	TGTGCCAGTCGGACAGGGGCCACTGAAGCTTTCTTT	CASRTGATEAFF
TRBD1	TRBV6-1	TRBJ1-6	TGTGCCAGCAGTCAACCGGGACAGGGAGTCACCCTCCACTTT	CASSQPGQGVTLHF
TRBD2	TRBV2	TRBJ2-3	TGTGCCAGTCAATCCCTAAGCGGGGGGCCCACAGATACGCAGTATTTT	CASQSLSGGPTDTQYF
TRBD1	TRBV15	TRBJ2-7	TGTGCCACCAGCAGAGGGAGGGACAGGGCCTACGAGCAGTACTTC	CATSRGRDRAYEQYF
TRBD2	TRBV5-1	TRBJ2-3	TGCGCCAGCAGCTTGGAGACTAGCGGGGGGGTGTATACGCAGTATTTT	CASSLETSGGVYTQYF
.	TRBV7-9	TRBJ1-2	TGTGCCAGCAGCTTAGCAGGGGAACATGGCTACACCTTC	CASSLAGEHGYTF
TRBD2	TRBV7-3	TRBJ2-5	TGTGCCAGCAGCTGGGGACTAGGGGAGACCCAGTACTTC	CASSWGLGETQYF
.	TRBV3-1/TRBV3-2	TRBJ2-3	TGTGCCAGCAGCCCGACTGGAGGGGGAGGAGATACGCAGTATTTT	CASSPTGGGGDTQYF
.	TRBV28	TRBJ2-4	TGTGCCAGCAGCTTATGGACTCTTCGTGGCAAAAACATTCAGTACTTC	CASSLWTLRGKNIQYF